This T cell receptor (beta chain) is drawn from a study of blood T cell repertoires in COVID-19 (dated by TCRdb to 2018 to 2020). The study in broad terms: The collaborator samples originated in the United States, Italy and Spain and spanned the acute and convalescent phases of COVID-19. The prospective study material was composed of cDNA or gDNA derived from T cells, B-cell-depleted T cells, or PBMCs. The samples were drawn from two sources: the first 160 participants of the ongoing ImmuneRACE study, and over 1,000 subjects contributed by 6 global collaborators. The repertoires were made available in a free public database intended to serve as a resource for research on the immune response to SARS-CoV-2. The dataset comprised deeply sampled blood TCRbeta repertoires from subjects exposed to, actively infected with, or recovered from COVID-19. Sample metadata almost always included a de-identified subject ID, COVID-19 status, age in years and sex. Where available, HLA class I and class II types were taken from metadata supplied by the sample provider and were not determined by assay-based typing.

V ends up 7 bases short and J 11 bases short, with an unmatched junction base count of 4. The CDR3 covers 11 residues, taking in both the cysteine and the phenylalanine. Only the CDR3 region is kept as DNA, spanning 33 bases read in frame from base 1. The germline V gene encodes CDR1 DFQATT and CDR2 SNEGSKA (reference sequence). Comments on this clone: This clone's antigen is unknown. One base away there is no much larger clone; base qualities are not given.

The immunoSEQ Assay, a bias-controlled multiplex PCR, was used to amplify TCRbeta CDR3 regions from genomic DNA. Per the authors' processing: The number of nucleated cells in each sample was estimated by amplification of reference gene primers within the assay. To quantify the absolute abundance of each unique TCRbeta CDR3 rearrangement, sequence reads were collapsed and filtered. Productive Simpson clonality was computed per sample as the square root of Simpson's diversity index over productive rearrangements. TCRdb retrieved this table from immuneACCESS and kept in-frame rearrangements only. Not all clones are present; in checked studies, unresolved V genes account for under half, and no reason is known for the remainder. Clonal size and the V and J genes are those of that table, whereas D and trimming came from the DNA. The sample includes some 48,000 clones, with approximately 90% observed a single time. 23% of the sample lies in the top ten.

General findings and caveats noted by the study authors: The amount of clinical and demographic metadata varied by source and participant and was provided uncurated.

Collaborating institutions collected whole blood in K2EDTA tubes following their own protocols. Collaborator samples were shipped for TCRbeta analysis as frozen whole blood, isolated PBMCs, or DNA extracted from either sample type. Recombination joined TRBV20-1 with TRBJ1-4, and 10 junction bases match TRBD1. Sequencing was done on a sample of peripheral blood. The receptor was derived from a woman over 75 in a cohort sampled during active or convalescent COVID-19. The CDR3 region reads CSGGTGDKLFF. The nucleotides read TGCAGTGGAGGGACAGGGGATAAACTGTTTTTT.